This T cell receptor (beta chain) derives from a study of cytomegalovirus exposure and HLA in healthy donors. The method was immunoSEQ multiplex PCR; TCRdb's version includes in-frame clones alone and lacks a portion of them. This sample has about 65,000 clones, with about 90% found just once. Sequenced sample: PBMCs. The receptor comes from a woman aged 18-35 years in good health and CMV-seronegative.

CDR3 nucleotide sequence: TGTGCCTGGTCCTTATACACCGACAGGGTCGGCACTGAAGCTTTCTTT. Its translation: CAWSLYTDRVGTEAFF. V usage is TRBV30 and J usage is TRBJ1-1; TRBD1 aligns across 7 bases. V trimming: 5 bases; J trimming: 4 bases; junction bases outside the gene matches: 16. This CDR3 contains 16 residues. Germline assignment: CDR1 GTSNPN and CDR2 SVGIG (reference sequence).